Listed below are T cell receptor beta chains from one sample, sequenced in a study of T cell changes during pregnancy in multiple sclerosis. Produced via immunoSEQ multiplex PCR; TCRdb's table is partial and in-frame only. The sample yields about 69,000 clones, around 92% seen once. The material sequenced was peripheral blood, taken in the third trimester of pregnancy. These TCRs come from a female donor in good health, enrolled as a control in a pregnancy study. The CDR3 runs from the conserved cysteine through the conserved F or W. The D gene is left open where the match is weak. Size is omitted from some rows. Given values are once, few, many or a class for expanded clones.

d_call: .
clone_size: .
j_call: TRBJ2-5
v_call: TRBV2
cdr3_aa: CASRLVPPETQYF
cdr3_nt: TGTGCCAGCCGCCTAGTCCCACCAGAGACCCAGTACTTC

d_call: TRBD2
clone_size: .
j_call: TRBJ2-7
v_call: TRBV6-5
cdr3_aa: CASSSAGTSGSYEQYF
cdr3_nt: TGTGCCAGCAGTTCCGCGGGGACTAGCGGGAGCTACGAGCAGTACTTC

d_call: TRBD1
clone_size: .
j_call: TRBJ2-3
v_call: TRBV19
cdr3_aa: CASIDRGRSRADTQYF
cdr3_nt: TGTGCCAGTATTGACAGGGGGCGGAGTAGGGCAGATACGCAGTATTTT

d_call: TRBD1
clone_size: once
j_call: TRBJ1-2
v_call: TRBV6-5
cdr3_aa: CASSRVTGGNYGYTF
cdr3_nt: TGTGCCAGCAGCAGGGTAACAGGGGGCAACTATGGCTACACCTTC

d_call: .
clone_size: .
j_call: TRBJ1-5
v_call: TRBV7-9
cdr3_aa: CASSFQSNQPQHF
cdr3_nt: TGTGCCAGCAGCTTCCAGTCCAATCAGCCCCAGCATTTT

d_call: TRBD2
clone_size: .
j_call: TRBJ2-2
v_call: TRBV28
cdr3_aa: CASSGATSGGAGELFF
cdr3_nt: TGTGCCAGCAGTGGAGCGACTAGCGGGGGGGCCGGGGAGCTGTTTTTT

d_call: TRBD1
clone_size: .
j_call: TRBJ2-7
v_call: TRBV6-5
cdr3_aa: CASSGRTGSSYEQYF
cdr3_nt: TGTGCCAGCAGTGGAAGGACAGGGAGCTCCTACGAGCAGTACTTC

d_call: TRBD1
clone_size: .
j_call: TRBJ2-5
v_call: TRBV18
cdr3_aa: CASSPPGQGRETQYF
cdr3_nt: TGTGCCAGCTCACCCCCGGGACAGGGTCGGGAGACCCAGTACTTC

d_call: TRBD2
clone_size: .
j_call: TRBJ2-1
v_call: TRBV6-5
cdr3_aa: CASRDSGGAYNEQFF
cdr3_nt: TGTGCCAGCAGGGATAGCGGGGGGGCCTACAATGAGCAGTTCTTC

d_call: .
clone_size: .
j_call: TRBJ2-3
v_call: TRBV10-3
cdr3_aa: CAISENIGGPYQRSTDTQYF
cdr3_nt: TGTGCCATCAGTGAGAATATCGGGGGACCCTACCAGAGAAGCACAGATACGCAGTATTTT

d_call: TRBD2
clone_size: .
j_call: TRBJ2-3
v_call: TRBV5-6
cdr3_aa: CASSLVAGGPDTQYF
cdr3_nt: TGTGCCAGCAGCTTGGTAGCGGGGGGTCCAGATACGCAGTATTTT

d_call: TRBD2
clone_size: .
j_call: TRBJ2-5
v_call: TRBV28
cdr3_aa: CASSSSTSGSKTQYF
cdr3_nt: TGTGCCAGCAGTTCTTCTACTAGCGGGAGTAAGACCCAGTACTTC

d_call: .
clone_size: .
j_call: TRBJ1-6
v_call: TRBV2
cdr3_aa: CASSGAVSSYNSPLHF
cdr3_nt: TGTGCCAGCAGTGGGGCAGTGAGCTCCTATAATTCACCCCTCCACTTT

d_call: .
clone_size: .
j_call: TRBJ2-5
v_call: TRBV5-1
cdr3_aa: CASSLGRGARETQYF
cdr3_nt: TGCGCCAGCAGCTTGGGTCGCGGGGCCCGAGAGACCCAGTACTTC

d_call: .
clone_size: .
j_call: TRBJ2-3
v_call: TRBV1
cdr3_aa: CTSSQDRLAATDTQYF
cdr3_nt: TGCACCAGCAGCCAAGACCGACTAGCGGCCACAGATACGCAGTATTTT

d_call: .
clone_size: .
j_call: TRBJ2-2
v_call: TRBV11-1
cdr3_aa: CASSLHAGVRTGELFF
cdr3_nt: TGTGCCAGCAGCTTACATGCCGGGGTTCGGACCGGGGAGCTGTTTTTT

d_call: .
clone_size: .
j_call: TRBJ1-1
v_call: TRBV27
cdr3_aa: CASIAGVGRPEAFF
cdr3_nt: TGTGCCAGCATTGCAGGTGTCGGAAGGCCTGAAGCTTTCTTT

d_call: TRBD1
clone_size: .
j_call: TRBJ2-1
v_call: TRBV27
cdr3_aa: CASSFFRFRQGGREQFF
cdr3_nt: TGTGCCAGCAGTTTCTTCAGGTTTCGACAGGGGGGGAGGGAGCAGTTCTTC

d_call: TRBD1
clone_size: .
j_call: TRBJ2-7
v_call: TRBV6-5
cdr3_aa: CASSIAGGEYEQYF
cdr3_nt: TGTGCCAGCAGCATCGCAGGGGGAGAGTACGAGCAGTACTTC

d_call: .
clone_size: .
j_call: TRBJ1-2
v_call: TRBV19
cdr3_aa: CASSPDSNYGYTF
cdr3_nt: TGTGCCAGTAGTCCCGACAGTAACTATGGCTACACCTTC

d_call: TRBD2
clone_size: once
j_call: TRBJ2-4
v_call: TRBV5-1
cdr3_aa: CASSLGLGGDIQYF
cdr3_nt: TGCGCCAGCAGCTTAGGACTAGGAGGAGACATTCAGTACTTC

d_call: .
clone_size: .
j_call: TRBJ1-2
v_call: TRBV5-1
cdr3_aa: CASSLGTVSGYTF
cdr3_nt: TGCGCCAGCAGCTTGGGGACAGTCAGTGGCTACACCTTC

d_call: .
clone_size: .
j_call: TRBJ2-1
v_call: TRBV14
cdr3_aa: CASSRTGTSYNEQFF
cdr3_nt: TGTGCCAGCAGCCGAACAGGGACGAGTTACAATGAGCAGTTCTTC

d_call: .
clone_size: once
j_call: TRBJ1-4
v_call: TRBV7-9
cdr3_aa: CASSSWAANNEKLFF
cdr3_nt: TGTGCCAGCAGTAGTTGGGCAGCCAATAATGAAAAACTGTTTTTT

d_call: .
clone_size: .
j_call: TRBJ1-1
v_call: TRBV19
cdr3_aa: CASTPLPGGNTEAFF
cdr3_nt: TGTGCCAGTACCCCACTACCAGGAGGGAACACTGAAGCTTTCTTT

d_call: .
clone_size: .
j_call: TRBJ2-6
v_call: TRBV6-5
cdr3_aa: CASSRQPGANVLTF
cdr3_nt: TGTGCCAGCAGCAGACAGCCTGGGGCCAACGTCCTGACTTTC

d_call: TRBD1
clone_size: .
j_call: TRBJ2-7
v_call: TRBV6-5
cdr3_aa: CASSYGTGTSYEQYF
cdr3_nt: TGTGCCAGCAGTTACGGGACAGGAACTTCCTACGAGCAGTACTTC

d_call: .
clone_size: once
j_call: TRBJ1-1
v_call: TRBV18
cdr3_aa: CASSRTPGQNTEAFF
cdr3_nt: TGTGCCAGCTCCCGGACACCTGGCCAGAACACTGAAGCTTTCTTT

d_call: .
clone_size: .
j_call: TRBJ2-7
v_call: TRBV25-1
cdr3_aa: CASATANADEQYF
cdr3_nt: TGTGCCAGCGCGACAGCCAATGCGGACGAGCAGTACTTC

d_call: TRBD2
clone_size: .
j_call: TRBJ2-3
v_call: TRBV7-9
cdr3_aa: CASSGLVTDTQYF
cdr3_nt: TGTGCCAGCAGCGGACTAGTCACAGATACGCAGTATTTT

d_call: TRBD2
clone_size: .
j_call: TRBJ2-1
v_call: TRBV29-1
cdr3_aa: CSGSGRFNEQFF
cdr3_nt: TGCAGCGGGAGCGGGAGGTTCAATGAGCAGTTCTTC

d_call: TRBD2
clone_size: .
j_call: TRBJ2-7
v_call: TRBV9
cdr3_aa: CASSSGTRTYEQYF
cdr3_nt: TGTGCCAGCAGCTCCGGGACTAGAACTTACGAGCAGTACTTC

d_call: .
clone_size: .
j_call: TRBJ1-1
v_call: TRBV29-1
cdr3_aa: CSVSDRYTEAFF
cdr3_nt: TGCAGCGTTTCAGACAGATACACTGAAGCTTTCTTT

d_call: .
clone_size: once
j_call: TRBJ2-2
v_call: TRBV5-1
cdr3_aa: CASSLAAGDNTGELFF
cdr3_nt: TGCGCCAGCAGCTTGGCAGCAGGGGACAACACCGGGGAGCTGTTTTTT

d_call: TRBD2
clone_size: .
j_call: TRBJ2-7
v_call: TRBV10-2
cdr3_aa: CASRPPGLAFYEQYF
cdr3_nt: TGCGCCAGCAGGCCTCCGGGACTAGCATTCTACGAGCAGTACTTC

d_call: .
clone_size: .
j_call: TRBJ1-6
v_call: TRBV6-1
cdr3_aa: CASSEPRGRARDNSPLHF
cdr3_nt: TGTGCCAGCAGTGAACCGAGGGGGAGGGCTCGGGATAATTCACCCCTCCACTTT

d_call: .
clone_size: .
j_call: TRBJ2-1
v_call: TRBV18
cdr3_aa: CASSLGLPPSTVIYNEQFF
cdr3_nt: TGTGCCAGCTCCTTGGGACTTCCACCGTCCACCGTAATCTACAATGAGCAGTTCTTC

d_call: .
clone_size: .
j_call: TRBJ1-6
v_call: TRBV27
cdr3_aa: CASSLKPGGRSPLHF
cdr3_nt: TGTGCCAGCAGTTTAAAACCCGGGGGAAGGTCACCCCTCCACTTT

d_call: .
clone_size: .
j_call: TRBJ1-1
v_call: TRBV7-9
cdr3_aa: CASEANTEAFF
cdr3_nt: TGTGCCAGCGAGGCGAACACTGAAGCTTTCTTT

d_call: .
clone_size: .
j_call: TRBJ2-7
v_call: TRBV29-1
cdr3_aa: CSVGTGKYEQYF
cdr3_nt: TGCAGCGTTGGTACAGGGAAGTACGAGCAGTACTTC

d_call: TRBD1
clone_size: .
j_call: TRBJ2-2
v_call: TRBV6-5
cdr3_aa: CASTQGAGELFF
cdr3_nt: TGTGCCAGCACCCAGGGGGCCGGGGAGCTGTTTTTT

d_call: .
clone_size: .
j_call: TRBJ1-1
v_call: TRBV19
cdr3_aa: CASSPVGGSTEAFF
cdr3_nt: TGTGCCAGTAGTCCAGTGGGGGGAAGCACTGAAGCTTTCTTT

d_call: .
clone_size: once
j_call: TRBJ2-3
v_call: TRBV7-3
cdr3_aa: CASSLFGLTDTQYF
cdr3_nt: TGTGCCAGCAGCTTATTCGGACTCACAGATACGCAGTATTTT

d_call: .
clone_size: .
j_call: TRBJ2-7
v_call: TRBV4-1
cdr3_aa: CASSQVSGLSYEQYF
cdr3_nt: TGCGCCAGCAGCCAAGTAAGCGGGCTCTCCTACGAGCAGTACTTC

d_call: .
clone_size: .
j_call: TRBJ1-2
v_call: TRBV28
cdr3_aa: CASSPINYGYTF
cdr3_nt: TGTGCCAGCAGTCCAATTAACTATGGCTACACCTTC

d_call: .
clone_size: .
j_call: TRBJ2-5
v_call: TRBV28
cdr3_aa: CASSSAQVQETQYF
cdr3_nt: TGTGCCAGCAGTTCCGCACAAGTCCAAGAGACCCAGTACTTC

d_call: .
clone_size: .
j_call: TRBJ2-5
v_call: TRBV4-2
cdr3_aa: CASRKPGLGGPRGETQYF
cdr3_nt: TGTGCCAGCAGAAAACCGGGACTAGGGGGCCCTAGGGGAGAGACCCAGTACTTC

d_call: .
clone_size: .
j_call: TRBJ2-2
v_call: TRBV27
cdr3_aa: CASSRGNTGELFF
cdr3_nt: TGTGCCAGCAGTAGGGGGAACACCGGGGAGCTGTTTTTT

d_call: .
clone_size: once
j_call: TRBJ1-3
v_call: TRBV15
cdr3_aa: CATSRAPVNTIYF
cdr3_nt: TGTGCCACCAGCAGAGCTCCTGTAAACACCATATATTTT

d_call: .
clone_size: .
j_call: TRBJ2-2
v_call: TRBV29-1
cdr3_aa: CSVPVGAGITGELFF
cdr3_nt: TGCAGCGTCCCAGTAGGGGCGGGGATCACCGGGGAGCTGTTTTTT

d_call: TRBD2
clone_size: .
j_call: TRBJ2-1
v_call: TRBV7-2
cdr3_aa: CASSLRGGLAGGAEQFF
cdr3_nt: TGTGCCAGCAGCTTAAGGGGTGGGCTAGCGGGGGGGGCTGAGCAGTTCTTC

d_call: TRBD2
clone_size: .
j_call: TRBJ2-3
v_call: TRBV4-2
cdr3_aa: CASSQRREREADTQYF
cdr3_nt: TGTGCCAGCAGCCAAAGGCGGGAGCGGGAGGCAGATACGCAGTATTTT

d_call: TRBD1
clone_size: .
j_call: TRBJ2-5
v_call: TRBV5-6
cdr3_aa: CASSPRDRGRETQYF
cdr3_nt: TGTGCCAGCAGCCCCAGGGACAGGGGGAGAGAGACCCAGTACTTC